The 8 T cell receptor beta chains presented below share a single source sample, sequenced in a study of vaccination and CD4 T cells after COVID-19. The antigens for these receptors are not known. The Oncomine TCR Beta short-read assay sequenced DNA from cultured CD4+ T cells. TCRdb used MiXCR to reprocess the PCR reads, holding one entry per CDR3 protein. The sample lists 13,000 to 15,000 distinct CDR3 sequences, about two fifths occurring once. Treatment: approximately nine-day PBMC culture with coronavirus spike peptide pools or control peptides (ViraFEST assay). The sample consisted of CD4+ T cells from blood, cultured in vitro. Receptors were obtained from a human donor who had recovered from COVID-19.

The chain joins TRBV30 to TRBJ1-2; D not certain. The CDR3 runs to 12 residues. Germline CDR1 GTSNPN, CDR2 SVGIG (reference sequence). Between the trimmed V and J ends, which lost 0 bases and 6 bases, there was a span of 8 bases. CDR3 in DNA: TGTGCCTGGAGTGTTTTGGAAAATGGCTACACCTTC. It codes for CAWSVLENGYTF.

This chain connects TRBV11-3 to TRBJ2-2; TRBD1 agrees at 8 bases. Germline CDR1 and CDR2: SGHNT and YENEEA. The ends lost 4 bases at V and 6 bases at J; junction bases unmatched: 13. The CDR3 extends over 17 amino acids. The CDR3 DNA reads TGTGCCAGCAGCTCGGGGCCGGGCAGGGGGCGTTCCGGGGAGCTGTTTTTT. It is translated as CASSSGPGRGRSGELFF.

This chain links TRBV2 with TRBJ1-2; D may be TRBD1 (5 bases). The CDR3 spans 13 residues. From germline, CDR1 is SNHLY and CDR2 FYNNEI. Trimming stripped 3 bases from V and 8 bases from J, with 13 bases between. The CDR3 region is CASSDSLGPGYTF. The CDR3 bases are TGTGCCAGCAGTGATAGCTTGGGGCCCGGCTACACCTTC.

V and J are TRBV4-3 and TRBJ2-6, with D uncertain. The CDR3 extends over 15 amino acids. CDR1 LGHNA and CDR2 YSLEER come from the germline V gene. With 0 bases removed from V and 3 bases from J, the gap between germline ends came to 6 bases. CDR3 coding DNA: TGCGCCAGCAGCCAAGAATGGTTTGGGGCCAACGTCCTGACTTTC. It yields the protein CASSQEWFGANVLTF.

A few counts support this clonotype. The gene calls are TRBV6-1 and TRBJ1-5; D gene ambiguous. Germline V gene data show CDR1 as MNHNS and CDR2 as SASEGT. The CDR3 runs to 17 residues. V lost 8 bases and J 4 bases, leaving 24 bases between the germline ends. In DNA, the CDR3 is TGTGCCAGCCGAGTGAGACCGGATCGTCTGAGTAATCAGCCCCAGCATTTT. Its protein is CASRVRPDRLSNQPQHF.

The chain combines TRBV28 with TRBJ1-1; D not certain. The length of the CDR3 is 13 residues. Germline V lookup: CDR1 MDHEN, CDR2 SYDVKM. V shed 4 bases and J shed 5 bases, with 11 bases lying between them. The DNA for the CDR3 is TGTGCCAGCAGTTCCCGGGGAAGGACTGAAGCTTTCTTT. It codes for CASSSRGRTEAFF.

V usage is TRBV11-2 and J usage is TRBJ1-3; TRBD1 might be the D (6 bases). The CDR3 totals 16 residues. Per the germline V gene, CDR1 is SGHAT and CDR2 is FQNNGV. V was cut by 7 bases and J by 3 bases, with 19 bases left in between. In DNA form, the CDR3 reads TGTGCCAGCAACACATTGCAGGGGCGTCGTGGAAACACCATATATTTT. As protein: CASNTLQGRRGNTIYF.

This chain connects TRBV4-1 to TRBJ1-1, with D hard to call. There are 15 residues in the CDR3. In germline, CDR1 is MGHRA, CDR2 YSYEKL. The ends were cut back, 0 bases at V and 0 bases at J, with 8 bases in the middle. The CDR3: CASSQERVVNTEAFF. The CDR3, as DNA: TGCGCCAGCAGCCAAGAAAGGGTCGTGAACACTGAAGCTTTCTTT.